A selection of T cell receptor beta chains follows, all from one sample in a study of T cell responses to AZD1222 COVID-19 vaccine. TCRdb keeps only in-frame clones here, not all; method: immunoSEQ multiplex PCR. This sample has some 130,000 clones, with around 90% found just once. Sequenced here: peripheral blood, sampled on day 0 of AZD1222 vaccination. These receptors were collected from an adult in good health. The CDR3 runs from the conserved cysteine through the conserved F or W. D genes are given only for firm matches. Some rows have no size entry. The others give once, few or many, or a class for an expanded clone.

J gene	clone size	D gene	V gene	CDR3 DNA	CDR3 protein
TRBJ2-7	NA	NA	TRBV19	TGTGCCAGTAGTATCTACCAAAACTACGAGCAGTACTTC	CASSIYQNYEQYF
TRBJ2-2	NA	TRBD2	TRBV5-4	TGTGCCAGCAGCGCTACTAGCGGGGCCGGGGAGCTGTTTTTT	CASSATSGAGELFF
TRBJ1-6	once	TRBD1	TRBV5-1	TGCGCCAGCAGCTTGGGCGGACAGGGGAAGATACCCCTCCACTTT	CASSLGGQGKIPLHF
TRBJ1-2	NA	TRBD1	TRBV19	TGTGCCAGTAAGACTTTAACAGGGGGCCATGGCTACACCTTC	CASKTLTGGHGYTF
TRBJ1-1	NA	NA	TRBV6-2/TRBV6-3	TGTGCCAGCAGTTACGATAGGGGCAGAAGCTACACTGAAGCTTTCTTT	CASSYDRGRSYTEAFF
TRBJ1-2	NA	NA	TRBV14	TGTGCCAGCAGCCAAGGGTTCTGGGTCTATGGCTACACCTTC	CASSQGFWVYGYTF
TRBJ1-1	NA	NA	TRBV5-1	TGCGCCAGCAGCCTTGGCAGGGCACAAGGCACTGAAGCTTTCTTT	CASSLGRAQGTEAFF
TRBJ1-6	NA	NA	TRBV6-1	TGTGCCAGCAGTGAAAGGCCCGCATATCCAACCCTCCACTTT	CASSERPAYPTLHF
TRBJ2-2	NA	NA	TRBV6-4	TGTGCCAGCAGTGTGGAAGCGGGGGAGCTGTTTTTT	CASSVEAGELFF
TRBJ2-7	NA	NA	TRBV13	TGTGCCAGCAGCTTAGGGGGCGGGGTCTTGGACTACGAGCAGTACTTC	CASSLGGGVLDYEQYF
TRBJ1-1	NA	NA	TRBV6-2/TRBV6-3	TGTGCCAGCAGCCCCCTGGGGATGAACACTGAAGCTTTCTTT	CASSPLGMNTEAFF
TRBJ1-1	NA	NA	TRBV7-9	TGTGCCAGCAGCTTAGTTGGTGCTACCAAGAACACTGAAGCTTTCTTT	CASSLVGATKNTEAFF
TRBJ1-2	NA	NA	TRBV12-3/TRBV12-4	TGTGCCAGCAGTTCGTTCGCTAGCGGCTACACCTTC	CASSSFASGYTF
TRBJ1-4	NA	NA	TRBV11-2	TGTGCCAGCAGCTTACAAGGGACACGAGGGGAAAAACTGTTTTTT	CASSLQGTRGEKLFF
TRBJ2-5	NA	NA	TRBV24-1	TGTGCCACCACACGGGGAAGACAGACCCAGTACTTC	CATTRGRQTQYF
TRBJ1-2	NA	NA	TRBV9	TGTGCCAGCAGCGTAGTGCAGGCAGCTGGCTACACCTTC	CASSVVQAAGYTF
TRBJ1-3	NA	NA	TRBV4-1	TGCGCCAGCAGCCTCCTCTACGGGACATTTCGAAACACCATATATTTT	CASSLLYGTFRNTIYF
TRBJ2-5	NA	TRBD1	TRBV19	TGTGCCAGTAGTATGGAAGGGGACAGGGGGCACCAAGAGACCCAGTACTTC	CASSMEGDRGHQETQYF
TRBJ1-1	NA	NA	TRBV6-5	TGTGCCAGCAGTTACCACCCAACGAACACTGAAGCTTTCTTT	CASSYHPTNTEAFF
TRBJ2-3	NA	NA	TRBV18	TGTGCCAGCTCAACAGGACTGGGAGAGGCAGATACGCAGTATTTT	CASSTGLGEADTQYF
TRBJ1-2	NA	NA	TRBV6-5	TGTGCCAGCAGTATCCACGTACGGGGAGACTATGGCTACACCTTC	CASSIHVRGDYGYTF
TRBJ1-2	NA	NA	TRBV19	TGTGCCAGTAGTACCTCCTCGAGGGGGGCACCTAACTATGGCTACACCTTC	CASSTSSRGAPNYGYTF
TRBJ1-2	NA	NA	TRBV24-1	TGTGCCACCAGTGATCCTTCTGGTGGCTACACCTTC	CATSDPSGGYTF
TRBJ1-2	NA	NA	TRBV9	TGTGCCAGCAGCGTAGACCCCACTCCAGGGGCGGGTGGCTACACCTTC	CASSVDPTPGAGGYTF
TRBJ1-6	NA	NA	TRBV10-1	TGCGCCAGCAGTGCCGGACGGTATAATTCACCCCTCCACTTT	CASSAGRYNSPLHF
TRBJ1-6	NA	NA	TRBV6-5	TGTGCCAGCAGCCCCCCGGCAGTGAATTCACCCCTCCACTTT	CASSPPAVNSPLHF
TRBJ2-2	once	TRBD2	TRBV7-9	TGTGCCAGCAGCGTCCCGGCGGGGGGGCATACCGGGGAGCTGTTTTTT	CASSVPAGGHTGELFF
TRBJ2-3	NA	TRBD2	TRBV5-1	TGCGCCAGCAGCTTGAGGCCTAGCGGGGCAATTCCAGATACGCAGTATTTT	CASSLRPSGAIPDTQYF
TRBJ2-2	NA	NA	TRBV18	TGTGCCAGCTCACCAGGCCGACCGGGGGATGGCGGGGAGCTGTTTTTT	CASSPGRPGDGGELFF
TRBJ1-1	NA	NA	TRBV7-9	TGTGCCAGCAGCTTAGAGCAGACTGAAGCTTTCTTT	CASSLEQTEAFF
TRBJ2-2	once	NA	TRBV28	TGTGCCAGCAGTTTAGGGTCCCGCGGAGGCACCGGGGAGCTGTTTTTT	CASSLGSRGGTGELFF
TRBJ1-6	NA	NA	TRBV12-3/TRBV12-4	TGTGCCAGCAGAATGACAGGAAATTCACCCCTCCACTTT	CASRMTGNSPLHF
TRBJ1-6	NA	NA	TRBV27	TGTGCCAGCACAGGGAGGATAAATTCACCCCTCCACTTT	CASTGRINSPLHF
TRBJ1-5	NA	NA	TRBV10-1	TGCGCCAGCAGTGAGGGACTGAGAAATCAGCCCCAGCATTTT	CASSEGLRNQPQHF
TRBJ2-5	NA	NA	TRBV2	TGTGCCAGCAGTGTTGAGGGGGAGACCCAGTACTTC	CASSVEGETQYF
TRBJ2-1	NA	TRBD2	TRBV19	TGTGCCAGTAGTATGGAAGGACTAGGAAAAAATGAGCAGTTCTTC	CASSMEGLGKNEQFF
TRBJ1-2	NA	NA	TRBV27	TGTGCCAGCAAGAGCCCTTACTATGGCTACACCTTC	CASKSPYYGYTF
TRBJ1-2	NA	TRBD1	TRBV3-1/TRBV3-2	TGTGCCAGCAGCTTCCGACAGGGGCGAGGCTACACCTTC	CASSFRQGRGYTF
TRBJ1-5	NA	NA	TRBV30	TGTGCCTGGAGTGTCGATGGGGGTTTTAATCAGCCCCAGCATTTT	CAWSVDGGFNQPQHF
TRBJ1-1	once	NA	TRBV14	TGTGCCAGCAGCCTACAGGTGAACACTGAAGCTTTCTTT	CASSLQVNTEAFF
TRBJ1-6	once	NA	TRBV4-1	TGCGCCAGCAGCCAAGATCAAGGGAGGTTTAATTCACCCCTCCACTTT	CASSQDQGRFNSPLHF
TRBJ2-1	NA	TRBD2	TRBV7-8	TGTGCCAGCAGCTTAGGGTTGTGGGCGGGGGGTCAAATACTCTCCTACAATGAGCAGTTCTTC	CASSLGLWAGGQILSYNEQFF
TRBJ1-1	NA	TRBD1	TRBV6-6	TGTGCCAGCACCGACAGGGGTTTTGAAGCTTTCTTT	CASTDRGFEAFF
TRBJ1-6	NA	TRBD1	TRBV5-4	TGTGCCAGCAGCTCCCACCCCAACAGGGGGAATTCACCCCTCCACTTT	CASSSHPNRGNSPLHF
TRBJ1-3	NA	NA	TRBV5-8	TGTGCCAGCGCCCCTAAAGGAAGCTCTGGAAACACCATATATTTT	CASAPKGSSGNTIYF